The 22 T cell receptor beta chains listed next were all sequenced from one sample in a study of blood T cell repertoires in COVID-19. Repertoires were generated with immunoSEQ multiplex PCR, while TCRdb's copy carries only in-frame clones and drops some. The sample lists around 280,000 clones; almost 90% were seen once. Input material: PBMCs or T cells enriched from blood (not recorded which). These receptors all come from a woman between 18 and 29 years old with acute COVID-19.

The rearrangement joins TRBV6-5 to TRBJ2-7, with D possibly matching TRBD2 (6 bases). The germline V and J ends were trimmed by 2 bases and 2 bases, with 10 bases remaining between them. This CDR3 is 14 amino acids long. CDR1 MNHEY and CDR2 SVGAGI come from the germline V gene. The CDR3 coding sequence is TGTGCCAGCAGTTACACTAGCAGGACCTACGAGCAGTACTTC. Protein: CASSYTSRTYEQYF.

The chain has TRBV4-1 and TRBJ2-7, with 8 nucleotides matching TRBD2. Germline V gene data show CDR1 as MGHRA and CDR2 as YSYEKL. The CDR3 loop spans 17 amino acids. V lost 2 bases, J lost 2 bases, and 11 bases stayed unmatched. The CDR3 nucleotides read TGCGCCAGCAGCCAAACGGGGCTGGGCGGGAGGACCTACGAGCAGTACTTC. Its translation is CASSQTGLGGRTYEQYF.

This clone has a single count. The chain combines TRBV4-1 with TRBJ2-7; D gene unclear. The V gene lost 1 base and the J gene lost 6 bases, with 10 bases spanning the gap. CDR3 size: 13 residues. Germline loops: CDR1 MGHRA, CDR2 YSYEKL. The CDR3 coding sequence is TGCGCCAGCAGCCAAGGCGGTCACGGCGAGCAGTACTTC. Translation: CASSQGGHGEQYF.

This chain connects TRBV5-6 to TRBJ2-7, with 10 bases identical to TRBD2. Germline CDR1 reads SGHDT; CDR2 reads YYEEEE. V shed 3 bases, J shed 2 bases, and the junction held 8 bases outside the gene matches. The CDR3 is made up of 16 amino acids. Written as DNA, the CDR3 is TGTGCCAGCAGCTATACAGGACTAGCGGACCCCTACGAGCAGTACTTC. Encoded protein: CASSYTGLADPYEQYF.

This clone appeared once. The chain links TRBV3-1 (or the pseudogene TRBV3-2) to TRBJ2-2; 11 positions agree with TRBD2. The CDR3 extends over 20 amino acids. CDR1 and CDR2 (germline): LGHDT, YNNKEL (reference sequence). V shed 0 bases, J shed 3 bases, and the junction held 12 bases outside the gene matches. CDR3 amino acids: CASSQESPIAGGLDTGELFF. The CDR3 DNA reads as TGTGCCAGCAGCCAAGAGTCCCCTATAGCGGGAGGGTTGGACACCGGGGAGCTGTTTTTT.

The V gene is TRBV3-1 (or the pseudogene TRBV3-2), the J gene TRBJ2-1, with 15 bases identical to TRBD2. The ends lost 1 base at V and 8 bases at J; junction bases unmatched: 9. The V gene's germline CDR1 is LGHDT and CDR2 YNNKEL (reference sequence). The CDR3 covers 18 residues. CDR3 nucleotides: TGTGCCAGCAGCCAAGCCTTGGGACTAGCGGGGGGAGGGGATGAGCAGTTCTTC. Its translation: CASSQALGLAGGGDEQFF.

The chain joins TRBV7-8 to TRBJ2-5; 7 nucleotides line up with TRBD1. V lost 5 bases to trimming and J lost 5 bases; unmatched junction nucleotides: 5. The CDR3 is 13 residues long. The V gene's germline CDR1 is SGHVS and CDR2 FQNEAQ. CDR3 sequence reads: CASSKTGVETQYF. Here the CDR3 DNA reads TGTGCCAGCAGCAAAACAGGGGTCGAGACCCAGTACTTC.

The chain has TRBV7-9 and TRBJ2-7; D unclear. The CDR3 extends over 13 amino acids. V lost 8 bases, J lost 5 bases, and 16 bases lay in between. CDR1 and CDR2 from the germline V gene are SEHNR and FQNEAQ (reference sequence). The CDR3 loop reads CASHQETFHEQYF. As DNA, the CDR3 is TGTGCCAGCCATCAGGAAACTTTCCACGAGCAGTACTTC.

Points on this clone: Because the CDR3's place on the DNA is in doubt, the DNA is left out and the CDR3 is given as listed by TCRdb. This chain connects TRBV9 to TRBJ1-1; whether TRBD1, the table's D call, matches the DNA was not checked. Ends included, the CDR3 has 13 residues. Germline CDR1 is SGDLS and CDR2 is YYNGEE. CDR3 region: CASSVALGTGVFF.

The chain uses TRBV4-2 and TRBJ1-1; a weak D match, TRBD1 (5 bases). The CDR3 contains 17 residues. The germline V gene encodes CDR1 LGHNA and CDR2 YNFKEQ. V gave up 4 bases and J gave up 0 bases, with 18 bases separating them. The CDR3 loop reads CASSLLGRGNMNTEAFF. The CDR3, as DNA: TGTGCCAGCAGCCTCCTCGGCCGGGGGAACATGAACACTGAAGCTTTCTTT.

This sequence joins TRBV5-8 and TRBJ2-3; D perhaps matches TRBD2 (5 bases). Per germline, CDR1 SGHTS and CDR2 YDEGEE. The V and J ends lost 0 bases and 6 bases respectively, with 11 bases between them. The CDR3 runs 14 residues. The CDR3 coding sequence is TGTGCCAGCAGCTTGGGGACTTCGGTTGATACGCAGTATTTT. It specifies CASSLGTSVDTQYF. The whole variable domain, filled in from reference TRBV5-8 and TRBJ2-3, reads EAGVTQSPTHLIKTRGQQATLRCSPISGHTSVYWYQQALGLGLQFLLWYDEGEERNRGNFPPRFSGRQFPNYSSELNVNALELEDSALYLCASSLGTSVDTQYFGPGTRLTVL.

The genes are TRBV4-1 and TRBJ2-1; perhaps TRBD2 as D (5 bases). This CDR3 spans 17 amino acids. Germline CDR1 and CDR2: MGHRA and YSYEKL. Trimming pared 4 bases from V and 3 bases from J, leaving 19 bases between. The CDR3 nucleotides read TGCGCCAGCAGCCCATACCCGCGGGTTACCCTCTACAATGAGCAGTTCTTC. It yields the protein CASSPYPRVTLYNEQFF.

The DNA of the CDR3 is TGTGCCAGCAGCTTGCGCGGGACAAGGGTGGTCGGGGGGACCTACGAGCAGTACTTC. Translated, it gives CASSLRGTRVVGGTYEQYF. V is TRBV11-3 and J is TRBJ2-7, with TRBD2 as a possible D gene (7 bases). V gave up 3 bases and J gave up 2 bases, with 26 bases separating them. The CDR3 contains 19 residues. Germline values: CDR1 SGHNT, CDR2 YENEEA.

V is TRBV7-9 and J is TRBJ1-2; D gene ambiguous. Germline loops: CDR1 SEHNR, CDR2 FQNEAQ (reference sequence). The CDR3 runs to 12 residues. V lost 6 bases, J lost 4 bases, and 9 bases lay in between. The CDR3 spells CASSPGVYGYTF. CDR3 coding DNA: TGTGCCAGCAGTCCGGGTGTCTATGGCTACACCTTC.

This chain uses TRBV19 with TRBJ1-3; D unclear. The CDR3 loop spans 14 amino acids. Trimming stripped 4 bases from V and 1 base from J, with 8 bases between. Germline assignment: CDR1 LNHDA and CDR2 SQIVND (reference sequence). The chain's CDR3 is CASSRTESGNTIYF. DNA for the CDR3: TGTGCCAGTAGTAGGACTGAATCTGGAAACACCATATATTTT. Filled out from reference TRBV19 and TRBJ1-3, the complete variable domain reads DGGITQSPKYLFRKEGQNVTLSCEQNLNHDAMYWYRQDPGQGLRLIYYSQIVNDFQKGDIAEGYSVSREKKESFPLTVTSAQKNPTAFYLCASSRTESGNTIYFGEGSWLTVV.

The gene calls are TRBV12-5 and TRBJ2-1, with TRBD2 identical over 7 bases. This CDR3 contains 18 residues. Per germline, CDR1 LGHNT and CDR2 FRNRAP. Trimming took 0 bases from V and 1 from J; bases not matched to a gene: 9. The CDR3 DNA reads TGTGCTAGTGGTTTGGTCCCAACACTAGCGCATTCCTACAATGAGCAGTTCTTC. Translating it yields CASGLVPTLAHSYNEQFF. Full variable domain (missing parts from reference TRBV12-5 and TRBJ2-1): DARVTQTPRHKVTEMGQEVTMRCQPILGHNTVFWYRQTMMQGLELLAYFRNRAPLDDSGMPKDRFSAEMPDATLATLKIQPSEPRDSAVYFCASGLVPTLAHSYNEQFFGPGTRLTVL.

The genes are TRBV9 and TRBJ2-2, with TRBD1 identical over 7 bases. Germline CDR1 and CDR2: SGDLS and YYNGEE. Trimming cost V 0 bases and J 5 bases; bases outside gene matches: 7. This CDR3 has 16 amino acids. Here the CDR3 DNA reads TGTGCCAGCAGCGTAGATCACAGGGGTGCAACCGGGGAGCTGTTTTTT. Translating it yields CASSVDHRGATGELFF.

The CDR3 coding sequence is TGCGCCAGCACCCAGGGGGCAGGCACCGGGGAGCTGTTTTTT. As protein: CASTQGAGTGELFF. This chain uses TRBV5-1 with TRBJ2-2, with 8 bases fitting TRBD1. Trimming at V came to 6 bases and at J to 4 bases, leaving 5 bases not matched to a gene. The CDR3 runs to 14 residues. Looked up from germline, CDR1 is SGHRS and CDR2 is YFSETQ. The variable domain in full, with the rest retrieved from reference TRBV5-1 and TRBJ2-2, is KAGVTQTPRYLIKTRGQQVTLSCSPISGHRSVSWYQQTPGQGLQFLFEYFSETQRNKGNFPGRFSGRQFSNSRSEMNVSTLELGDSALYLCASTQGAGTGELFFGEGSRLTVL.

This clone was seen just once. This rearrangement joins TRBV28 to TRBJ2-1; TRBD2 matches 8 bases. V gave up 6 bases and J gave up 4 bases; unmatched junction bases: 8. CDR3 length: 15 residues. Germline assignment: CDR1 MDHEN and CDR2 SYDVKM. The CDR3 protein is CASRLLAVTYNEQFF. The DNA of the CDR3 is TGTGCCAGCAGATTACTAGCGGTCACTTACAATGAGCAGTTCTTC.

The V and J genes are TRBV2 and TRBJ2-1; TRBD1 matches 7 bases. V gave up 7 bases and J gave up 0 bases; unmatched junction bases: 3. This CDR3 is 14 amino acids long. The V gene's germline CDR1 is SNHLY and CDR2 FYNNEI. The CDR3 sequence: CASKTGPSYNEQFF. CDR3 bases: TGTGCCAGCAAGACAGGGCCCTCCTACAATGAGCAGTTCTTC.

This rearrangement joins TRBV4-3 to TRBJ2-1; D is possibly TRBD2 (6 bases). Trimming cost V 0 bases and J 7 bases, with 10 bases left between them. Germline CDR1 reads LGHNA; CDR2 reads YSLEER. CDR3 length equals 14 residues. CDR3 amino acids: CASSQDYGRNEQFF. CDR3 DNA: TGCGCCAGCAGCCAAGACTACGGGAGAAATGAGCAGTTCTTC.

This chain joins TRBV5-1 and TRBJ2-3; a weak D match, TRBD1 (6 bases). Germline V gene data show CDR1 as SGHRS and CDR2 as YFSETQ. Deletions cut 3 bases from V and 2 bases from J, with 19 bases between. CDR3 length: 17 residues. DNA of the CDR3: TGCGCCAGCAGCTATTACAACCAGGGGCGGGCCACAGATACGCAGTATTTT. Translation: CASSYYNQGRATDTQYF.